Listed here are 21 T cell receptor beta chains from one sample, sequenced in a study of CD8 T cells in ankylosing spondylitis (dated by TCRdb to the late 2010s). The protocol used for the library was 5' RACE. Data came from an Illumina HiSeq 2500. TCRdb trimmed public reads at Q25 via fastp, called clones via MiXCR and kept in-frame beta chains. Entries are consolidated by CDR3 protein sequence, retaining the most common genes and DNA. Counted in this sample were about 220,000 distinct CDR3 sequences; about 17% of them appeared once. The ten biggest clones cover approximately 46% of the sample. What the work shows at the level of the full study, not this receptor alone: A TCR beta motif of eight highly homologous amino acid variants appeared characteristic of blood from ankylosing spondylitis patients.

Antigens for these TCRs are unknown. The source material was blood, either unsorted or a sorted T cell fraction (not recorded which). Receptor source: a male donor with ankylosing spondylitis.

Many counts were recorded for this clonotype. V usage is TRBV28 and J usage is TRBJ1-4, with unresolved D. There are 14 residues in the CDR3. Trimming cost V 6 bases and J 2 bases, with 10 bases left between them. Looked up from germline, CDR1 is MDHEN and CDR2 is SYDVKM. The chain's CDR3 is CASSLSGTNEKLFF. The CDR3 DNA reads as TGTGCCAGCAGCCTATCCGGGACTAATGAAAAACTGTTTTTT.

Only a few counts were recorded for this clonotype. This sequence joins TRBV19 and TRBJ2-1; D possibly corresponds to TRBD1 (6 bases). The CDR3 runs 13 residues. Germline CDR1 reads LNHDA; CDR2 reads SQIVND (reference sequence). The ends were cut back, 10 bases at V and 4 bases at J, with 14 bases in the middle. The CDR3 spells CATRGGWYNEQFF. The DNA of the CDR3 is TGTGCCACCCGAGGGGGTTGGTACAATGAGCAGTTCTTC.

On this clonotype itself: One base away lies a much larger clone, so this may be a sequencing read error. The CDR3 loop is CASREGDTQYF. CDR3 DNA sequence: TGTGCCAGCAGGGAAGGAGATACGCAGTATTTT. The chain employs TRBV6-5 and TRBJ2-3; D unresolved. Germline V gene lookup returns CDR1 MNHEY and CDR2 SVGAGI. With 6 bases removed from V and 5 bases from J, the gap between germline ends came to 6 bases. CDR3 length equals 11 residues.

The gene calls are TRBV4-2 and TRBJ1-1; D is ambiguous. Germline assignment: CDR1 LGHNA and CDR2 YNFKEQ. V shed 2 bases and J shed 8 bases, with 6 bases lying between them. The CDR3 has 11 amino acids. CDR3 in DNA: TGTGCCAGCAGCCAAAGCAGGGAAGCTTTCTTT. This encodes CASSQSREAFF.

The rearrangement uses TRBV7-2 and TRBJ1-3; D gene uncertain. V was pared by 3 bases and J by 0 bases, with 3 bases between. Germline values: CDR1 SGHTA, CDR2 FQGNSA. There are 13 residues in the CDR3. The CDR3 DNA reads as TGTGCCAGCAGCTTCCTCTCTGGAAACACCATATATTTT. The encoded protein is CASSFLSGNTIYF.

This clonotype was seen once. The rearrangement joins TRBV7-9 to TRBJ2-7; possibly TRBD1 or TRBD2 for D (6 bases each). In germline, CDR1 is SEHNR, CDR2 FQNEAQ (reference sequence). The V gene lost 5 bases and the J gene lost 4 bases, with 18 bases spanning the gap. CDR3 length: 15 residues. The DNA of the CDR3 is TGTGCCAGCAGCCCCCCGGAGGGGGGTGGGTACGAGCAGTACTTC. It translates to CASSPPEGGGYEQYF.

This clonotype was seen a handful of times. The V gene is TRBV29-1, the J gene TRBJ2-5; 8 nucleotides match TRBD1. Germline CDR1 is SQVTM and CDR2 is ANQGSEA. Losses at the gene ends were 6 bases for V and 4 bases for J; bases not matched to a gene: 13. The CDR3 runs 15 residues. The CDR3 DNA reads TGCAGCGTGGAGGGAGACAGGGGAGAAGGAGAGACCCAGTACTTC. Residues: CSVEGDRGEGETQYF.

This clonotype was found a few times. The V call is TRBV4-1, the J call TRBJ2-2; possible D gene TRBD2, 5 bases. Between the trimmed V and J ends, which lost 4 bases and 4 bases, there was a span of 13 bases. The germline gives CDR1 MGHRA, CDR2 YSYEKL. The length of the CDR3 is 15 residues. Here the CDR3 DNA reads TGCGCCAGCAGCCTCCGAGAGGGCCTCACCGGGGAGCTGTTTTTT. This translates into CASSLREGLTGELFF.

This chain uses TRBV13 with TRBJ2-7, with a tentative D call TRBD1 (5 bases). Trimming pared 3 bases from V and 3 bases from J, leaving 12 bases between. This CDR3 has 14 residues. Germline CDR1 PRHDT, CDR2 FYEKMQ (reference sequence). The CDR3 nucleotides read TGTGCCAGCAGCTTTACCCAGGGTCACTACGAGCAGTACTTC. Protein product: CASSFTQGHYEQYF.

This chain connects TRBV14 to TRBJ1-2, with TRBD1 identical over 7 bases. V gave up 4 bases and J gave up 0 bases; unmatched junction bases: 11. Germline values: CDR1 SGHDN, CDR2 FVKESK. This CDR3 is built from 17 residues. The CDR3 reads CASSPWTGSSANYGYTF. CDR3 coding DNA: TGTGCCAGCAGCCCGTGGACAGGCTCTTCAGCTAACTATGGCTACACCTTC.

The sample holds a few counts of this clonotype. As DNA, the CDR3 is TGTGCCAGCAGCGTCGGGATGTCCTCCTACGAGCAGTACTTC. It is translated as CASSVGMSSYEQYF. This chain joins TRBV9 and TRBJ2-7; possible D gene TRBD2, 5 bases. The CDR3 is made up of 14 amino acids. V was pared by 2 bases and J by 0 bases, with 9 bases between. The germline CDR1 and CDR2 sequences are SGDLS and YYNGEE.

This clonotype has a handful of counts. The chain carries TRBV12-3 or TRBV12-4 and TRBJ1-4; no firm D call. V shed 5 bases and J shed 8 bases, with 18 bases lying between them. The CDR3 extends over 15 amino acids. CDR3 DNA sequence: TGTGCCAGCAGTACCTTGCTCGGCCCCCAGGAAAAACTGTTTTTT. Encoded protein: CASSTLLGPQEKLFF.

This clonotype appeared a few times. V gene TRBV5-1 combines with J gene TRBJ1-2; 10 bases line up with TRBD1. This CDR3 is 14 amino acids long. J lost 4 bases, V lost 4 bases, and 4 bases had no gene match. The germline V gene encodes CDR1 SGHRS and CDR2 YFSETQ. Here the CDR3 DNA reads TGCGCCAGCAGCCCGACAGGGGGCCTCTATGGCTACACCTTC. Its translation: CASSPTGGLYGYTF. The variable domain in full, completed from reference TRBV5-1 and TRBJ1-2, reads KAGVTQTPRYLIKTRGQQVTLSCSPISGHRSVSWYQQTPGQGLQFLFEYFSETQRNKGNFPGRFSGRQFSNSRSEMNVSTLELGDSALYLCASSPTGGLYGYTFGSGTRLTVV.

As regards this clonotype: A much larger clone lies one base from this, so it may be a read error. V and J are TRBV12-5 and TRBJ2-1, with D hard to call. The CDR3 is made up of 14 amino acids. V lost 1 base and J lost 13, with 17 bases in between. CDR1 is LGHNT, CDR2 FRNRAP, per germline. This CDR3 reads CASGLDRDEETQFF. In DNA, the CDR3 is TGTGCTAGTGGTTTGGACAGAGACGAAGAGACCCAGTTCTTC.

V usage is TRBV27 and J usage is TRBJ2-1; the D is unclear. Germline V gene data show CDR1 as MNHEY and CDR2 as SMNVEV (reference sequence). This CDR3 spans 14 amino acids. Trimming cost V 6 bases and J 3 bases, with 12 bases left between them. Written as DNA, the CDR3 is TGTGCCAGCAGGGACCTTAAGGTCTACAATGAGCAGTTCTTC. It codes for CASRDLKVYNEQFF.

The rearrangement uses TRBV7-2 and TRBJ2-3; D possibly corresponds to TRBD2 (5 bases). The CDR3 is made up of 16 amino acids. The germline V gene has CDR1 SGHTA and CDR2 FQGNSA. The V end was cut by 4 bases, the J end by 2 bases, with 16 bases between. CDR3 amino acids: CASSSRASSLTDTQYF. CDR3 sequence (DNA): TGTGCCAGCAGCTCTAGGGCTTCTAGCCTCACAGATACGCAGTATTTT.

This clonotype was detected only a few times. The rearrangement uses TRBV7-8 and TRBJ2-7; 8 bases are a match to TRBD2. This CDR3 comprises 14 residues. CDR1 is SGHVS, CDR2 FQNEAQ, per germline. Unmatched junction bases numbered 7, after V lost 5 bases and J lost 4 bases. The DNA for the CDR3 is TGTGCCAGCAGCGTGGGGGTAGCGGGATACGAGCAGTACTTC. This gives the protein CASSVGVAGYEQYF.

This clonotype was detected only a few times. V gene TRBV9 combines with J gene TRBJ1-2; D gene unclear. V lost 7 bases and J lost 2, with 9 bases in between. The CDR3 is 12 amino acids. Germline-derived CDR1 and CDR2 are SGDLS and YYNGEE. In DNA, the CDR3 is TGTGCCAGCGAGAGCACCAACTATGGCTACACCTTC. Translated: CASESTNYGYTF.

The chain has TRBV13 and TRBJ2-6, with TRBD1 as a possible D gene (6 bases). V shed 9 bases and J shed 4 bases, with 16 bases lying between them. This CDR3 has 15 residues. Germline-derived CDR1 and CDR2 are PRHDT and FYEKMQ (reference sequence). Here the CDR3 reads CARSTGLGGANVLTF. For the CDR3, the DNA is TGTGCCAGAAGCACAGGGCTGGGGGGGGCCAACGTCCTGACTTTC.

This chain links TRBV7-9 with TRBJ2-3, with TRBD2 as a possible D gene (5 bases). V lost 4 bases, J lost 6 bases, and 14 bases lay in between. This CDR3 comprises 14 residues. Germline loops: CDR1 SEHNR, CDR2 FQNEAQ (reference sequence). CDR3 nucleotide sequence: TGTGCCAGCAGCTCCAACGTTAGGGAGGATACGCAGTATTTT. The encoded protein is CASSSNVREDTQYF.

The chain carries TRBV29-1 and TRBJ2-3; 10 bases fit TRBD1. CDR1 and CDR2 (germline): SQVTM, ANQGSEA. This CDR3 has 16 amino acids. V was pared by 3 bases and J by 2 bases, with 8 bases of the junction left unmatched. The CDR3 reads CSVELGTGVITDTQYF. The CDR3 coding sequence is TGCAGCGTTGAGCTCGGGACAGGGGTTATCACAGATACGCAGTATTTT.